These 32 T cell receptor beta chains were sequenced from one sample in a study of STAT5B mutations in CD4+ large granular lymphocyte leukemia. Profiling relied on immunoSEQ multiplex PCR, and the TCRdb table lists in-frame clones only, not all of them. The table records 30,000 to 40,000 clones, roughly three quarters of them present only once. Sequenced material: CD4+ T cells from blood buffy coats. The receptors were gathered from a human donor in good health.

In its sample, this clone was seen once. The chain combines TRBV7-6 with TRBJ1-5, with D perhaps matching TRBD1 (5 bases). The CDR3 has 17 amino acids. V was pared by 2 bases and J by 3 bases, with 17 bases between. The germline CDR1 and CDR2 sequences are SGHVS and FNYEAQ. CDR3 loop: CASSLYMRGGANQPQHF. The DNA of the CDR3 is TGTGCCAGCAGCTTATATATGCGGGGGGGTGCCAATCAGCCCCAGCATTTT.

The chain recombines TRBV7-2 with TRBJ2-4, with D perhaps matching TRBD1 or TRBD2 (7 bases each). The V gene's germline CDR1 is SGHTA and CDR2 FQGNSA. CDR3 length: 15 amino acids. The V end lost 5 bases, the J end lost 2 bases, and 13 bases lay between the germline ends. CDR3 region: CASSRQGGTKNIQYF. CDR3 nucleotide sequence: TGTGCCAGCAGCCGGCAGGGGGGGACCAAAAACATTCAGTACTTC.

Turning to this clone: An end of the junction differs from the germline gene, which may be a read error. The chain has TRBV7-8 and TRBJ2-3, with D possibly called TRBD1 or TRBD2 (5 bases each). The CDR3 has 13 amino acids. Germline V lookup: CDR1 SGHVS, CDR2 FQNEAQ. The CDR3 loop is CASSLDTTGPQHF. CDR3 nucleotide sequence: TGTGCCAGCAGCTTAGACACGACGGGGCCACAACATTTT.

This clone was seen only once. J is TRBJ2-7 and V is TRBV5-1; D gene ambiguous. V lost 3 bases and J lost 1, with 8 bases in between. The length of the CDR3 is 13 residues. The germline V gene encodes CDR1 SGHRS and CDR2 YFSETQ. The CDR3 is CASSYLGSYEQYF. The CDR3 DNA sequence: TGCGCCAGCAGCTACCTGGGTTCCTACGAGCAGTACTTC. Looking up the rest from reference TRBV5-1 and TRBJ2-7 gives the full variable domain: KAGVTQTPRYLIKTRGQQVTLSCSPISGHRSVSWYQQTPGQGLQFLFEYFSETQRNKGNFPGRFSGRQFSNSRSEMNVSTLELGDSALYLCASSYLGSYEQYFGPGTRLTVT.

The rearrangement uses TRBV2 and TRBJ2-3; D is possibly TRBD2 (5 bases). Germline CDR1 and CDR2: SNHLY and FYNNEI. V lost 7 bases and J lost 3, with 11 bases in between. The CDR3 runs 13 residues. CDR3 amino acids: CASTGVFTDTQYF. CDR3 DNA: TGTGCCAGCACCGGGGTATTTACAGATACGCAGTATTTT.

The V gene is TRBV30, the J gene TRBJ1-2; D ambiguous. The CDR3 consists of 13 residues. Germline V lookup: CDR1 GTSNPN, CDR2 SVGIG (reference sequence). V was clipped by 2 bases and J by 3 bases, with 10 bases between them. CDR3 nucleotides: TGTGCCTGGAGTAGAGTCAGCTACTATGGCTACACCTTC. The encoded protein is CAWSRVSYYGYTF.

A single count supports this clone. This chain uses TRBV9 with TRBJ2-2; D may be TRBD1 or TRBD2 (5 bases each). Germline CDR1 reads SGDLS; CDR2 reads YYNGEE. Trimming pared 0 bases from V and 5 bases from J, leaving 11 bases between. This CDR3 has 15 residues. The CDR3 DNA reads TGTGCCAGCAGCGTAGCTGGTGAGGGGACCGGGGAGCTGTTTTTT. Translated, it gives CASSVAGEGTGELFF.

The chain couples TRBV11-2 to TRBJ2-3; D gene unclear. The V gene lost 1 base and the J gene lost 5 bases, with 7 bases spanning the gap. Per the germline V gene, CDR1 is SGHAT and CDR2 is FQNNGV. The CDR3 runs 13 residues. CDR3: CASSLAYGDTQYF. The CDR3 DNA reads as TGTGCCAGCAGCTTAGCCTATGGAGATACGCAGTATTTT.

V gene TRBV19 combines with J gene TRBJ1-5, with D uncertain. The CDR3 runs to 15 residues. CDR1 and CDR2 from the germline V gene are LNHDA and SQIVND (reference sequence). V lost 0 bases, J lost 6 bases, and 12 bases lay in between. The CDR3 loop reads CASSIDLSRSQPQHF. CDR3 DNA sequence: TGTGCCAGTAGTATAGATCTCTCTCGTAGTCAGCCCCAGCATTTT.

As regards this clone: Other DNA variants within this sample encode the same CDR3. This chain uses TRBV25-1 with TRBJ2-7; perhaps TRBD2 as D (6 bases). The CDR3 loop spans 13 amino acids. Germline CDR1 MGHDK, CDR2 SYGVNS. V was clipped by 9 bases and J by 9 bases, with 21 bases between them. The chain's CDR3 is CASSDPGRDVQYF. CDR3 DNA sequence: TGTGCCAGTAGCGACCCGGGGCGGGACGTGCAGTACTTC.

The chain is built from TRBV4-1 and TRBJ2-5, with 8 positions matching TRBD2. Per germline, CDR1 MGHRA and CDR2 YSYEKL. The CDR3 is 16 amino acids. The V and J ends lost 3 bases and 5 bases, in that order; junction bases with no gene match: 11. The CDR3 loop is CASSHWGAGEFETQYF. In DNA form, the CDR3 reads TGCGCCAGCAGCCACTGGGGAGCGGGGGAGTTCGAGACCCAGTACTTC.

V and J are TRBV14 and TRBJ2-2; D gene uncertain. The CDR3 totals 13 residues. Germline loops: CDR1 SGHDN, CDR2 FVKESK. V lost 2 bases to trimming and J lost 12 bases, with 13 bases between them. The CDR3, as DNA: TGTGCCAGCAGCCAACTTGGGCTAAGTAAGCTGTTTTTT. Protein: CASSQLGLSKLFF.

This clone was seen more than once but under ten times. V usage is TRBV6-6 and J usage is TRBJ1-5; TRBD1 matches at 7 bases. Germline loops: CDR1 MNHNY, CDR2 SVGAGI (reference sequence). J lost 4 bases, V lost 2 bases, and 5 bases had no gene match. The CDR3 runs 15 residues. CDR3: CASSYVGQLNQPQHF. The DNA of the CDR3 is TGTGCCAGCAGTTACGTGGGACAGTTGAATCAGCCCCAGCATTTT.

The CDR3 protein is CASSASWTSQKQYF. CDR3 DNA: TGTGCCAGCAGCGCATCTTGGACTAGCCAAAAGCAGTATTTT. The chain combines TRBV7-2 with TRBJ2-3, with 8 bases lining up with TRBD2. Germline V gene data show CDR1 as SGHTA and CDR2 as FQGNSA. The junction had 12 bases not matched to a gene; V was cut back by 5 bases and J by 11 bases. The CDR3 runs to 14 residues.

The chain couples TRBV11-2 to TRBJ1-1, with TRBD1 matching 8 bases. This CDR3 is 14 amino acids long. V shed 5 bases and J 1 base; nucleotides not matched to a gene: 3. CDR1 is SGHAT, CDR2 FQNNGV, per germline. The CDR3, as DNA: TGTGCCAGCAGCCAGACAGGGGCGAACACTGAAGCTTTCTTT. This sequence encodes CASSQTGANTEAFF.

The chain combines TRBV10-2 with TRBJ2-2; 9 nucleotides match TRBD1. The germline V gene has CDR1 WSHSY and CDR2 SAAADI. The CDR3 sequence is 15 residues long. Trimming cost V 6 bases and J 5 bases; bases outside gene matches: 7. CDR3 sequence (DNA): TGCGCCAGCAGACAGGGGGCGCGGGGAACCGGGGAGCTGTTTTTT. Amino acids: CASRQGARGTGELFF.

The J gene is TRBJ2-5, the V gene TRBV4-1, with D unclear. Germline loops: CDR1 MGHRA, CDR2 YSYEKL. There are 15 residues in the CDR3. V was pared by 4 bases and J by 5 bases, with 17 bases between. The chain's CDR3 is CASSLTIVLYETQYF. The CDR3 nucleotides are TGCGCCAGCAGCCTAACCATAGTACTTTACGAGACCCAGTACTTC.

This chain links TRBV7-9 with TRBJ2-2; D gene uncertain. Germline CDR1 SEHNR, CDR2 FQNEAQ (reference sequence). The CDR3 is made up of 11 amino acids. V lost 5 bases, J lost 6 bases, and 4 bases lay in between. DNA of the CDR3: TGTGCCAGCAGCCAATCCGGGGAGCTGTTTTTT. Its translation: CASSQSGELFF.

This clone appeared once. The rearrangement uses TRBV9 and TRBJ2-2; tentatively, D is TRBD1 (5 bases). Germline lookup yields CDR1 SGDLS and CDR2 YYNGEE. The CDR3 has 15 amino acids. Between the trimmed V and J ends, which lost 3 bases and 0 bases, there was a span of 9 bases. DNA of the CDR3: TGTGCCAGCAGCGCGACAGACGCGAACACCGGGGAGCTGTTTTTT. This translates into CASSATDANTGELFF.

The genes are TRBV7-2 and TRBJ2-7; 7 bases agree with TRBD1. CDR1 and CDR2 (germline): SGHTA, FQGNSA. This CDR3 contains 13 residues. V gave up 3 bases and J gave up 5 bases; unmatched junction bases: 4. In DNA form, the CDR3 reads TGTGCCAGCAGCTTCCAGGGGGTCCACGAGCAGTACTTC. Its protein product is CASSFQGVHEQYF.

This clone was seen more than once but under ten times. The chain combines TRBV4-3 with TRBJ1-2; maybe TRBD1 (5 bases). From germline, CDR1 is LGHNA and CDR2 YSLEER. Trimming shortened V by 7 bases and J by 6 bases, and 21 bases separated the two germline ends. This CDR3 spans 15 amino acids. The CDR3 DNA reads TGCGCCAGCACCTCCCTTGTCGGGGGAGGAGATGGCTACACCTTC. This sequence encodes CASTSLVGGGDGYTF.

In this sample, this clone turned up a few times. The CDR3 DNA follows: TGTGCCAGCAGCACGCGTGTTTCTGAAGCTTTCTTT. Amino acids: CASSTRVSEAFF. This chain links TRBV21-1 with TRBJ1-1. TRBV21-1 is recorded as a pseudogene. This CDR3 comprises 12 residues.

This chain joins TRBV7-3 and TRBJ1-1; 8 nucleotides align to TRBD1. Per the germline V gene, CDR1 is SGHTA and CDR2 is FQGTGA. The J segment lost 2 bases and the V segment lost 1 base, leaving 15 bases of the junction unmatched. CDR3 size: 19 residues. In DNA, the CDR3 is TGTGCCAGCAGCTTAAGGCCCAGGGACAGGTGGGGGGGTAACACTGAAGCTTTCTTT. Protein sequence: CASSLRPRDRWGGNTEAFF.

The V call is TRBV5-4, the J call TRBJ2-7; 11 nucleotides line up with TRBD2. The CDR3 totals 16 residues. Germline V gene data show CDR1 as SGHNT and CDR2 as YYREEE (reference sequence). Germline trimming cut 4 bases from V and 2 bases from J; bases unmatched to any gene: 8. The CDR3 here is CASSDGLAGYAYEQYF. CDR3 in DNA: TGTGCCAGCAGCGACGGACTAGCGGGTTACGCCTACGAGCAGTACTTC.

This clone was seen a few times. The V and J genes are TRBV2 and TRBJ2-2; maybe TRBD2 (5 bases). The CDR3 runs 13 residues. Germline-derived CDR1 and CDR2 are SNHLY and FYNNEI. V lost 7 bases, J lost 1 base, and 7 bases lay in between. The CDR3 DNA reads TGTGCCAGCACGGAGGAGAACACCGGGGAGCTGTTTTTT. The encoded protein is CASTEENTGELFF. Variable domain in full (rest from reference TRBV2 and TRBJ2-2): EPEVTQTPSHQVTQMGQEVILRCVPISNHLYFYWYRQILGQKVEFLVSFYNNEISEKSEIFDDQFSVERPDGSNFTLKIRSTKLEDSAMYFCASTEENTGELFFGEGSRLTVL.

The V and J genes are TRBV5-1 and TRBJ1-1, with a possible D match to TRBD1 (6 bases). Trimming shortened V by 4 bases and J by 4 bases, and 17 bases separated the two germline ends. The CDR3 is 15 amino acids. Germline lookup yields CDR1 SGHRS and CDR2 YFSETQ. CDR3 residues: CASSLPGGEGTEAFF. Written as DNA, the CDR3 is TGCGCCAGCAGCCTCCCGGGGGGCGAGGGCACTGAAGCTTTCTTT.

The V and J genes are TRBV28 and TRBJ1-4; no firm D call. Trimming removed 5 bases from V and 0 bases from J, with 10 bases in between. Germline V CDR1 and CDR2: MDHEN, SYDVKM. The CDR3 has 15 residues. The CDR3, as DNA: TGTGCCAGCAGTCTTCTCCGAGCAACTAATGAAAAACTGTTTTTT. Translating gives CASSLLRATNEKLFF.

V usage is TRBV7-9 and J usage is TRBJ2-7; TRBD1 might be the D (6 bases). V was trimmed by 3 bases and J by 3 bases, leaving 12 bases between them. This CDR3 has 14 residues. The germline CDR1 and CDR2 sequences are SEHNR and FQNEAQ (reference sequence). The CDR3 DNA follows: TGTGCCAGCAGCTTGGGGGCAGGGAACTACGAGCAGTACTTC. Its translation: CASSLGAGNYEQYF.

The chain couples TRBV5-1 to TRBJ2-6; D uncertain. The germline V gene has CDR1 SGHRS and CDR2 YFSETQ. This CDR3 comprises 14 residues. Trimming removed 4 bases at V and 4 bases at J, with 9 bases between. Here the CDR3 reads CASSMWAGANVLTF. The CDR3, as DNA: TGCGCCAGCAGCATGTGGGCCGGGGCCAACGTCCTGACTTTC. The complete variable domain, with remaining parts taken from reference TRBV5-1 and TRBJ2-6, reads KAGVTQTPRYLIKTRGQQVTLSCSPISGHRSVSWYQQTPGQGLQFLFEYFSETQRNKGNFPGRFSGRQFSNSRSEMNVSTLELGDSALYLCASSMWAGANVLTFGAGSRLTVL.

The gene calls are TRBV5-1 and TRBJ2-7, with 8 positions matching TRBD2. There are 14 residues in the CDR3. With V trimmed by 7 bases and J by 0 bases, 6 bases remained unmatched. Germline V gene sequence: CDR1 SGHRS, CDR2 YFSETQ. CDR3 in amino acids: CASAGGFASYEQYF. CDR3 sequence (DNA): TGCGCCAGCGCGGGGGGATTCGCCTCCTACGAGCAGTACTTC.

V usage is TRBV2 and J usage is TRBJ2-5; 11 bases fit TRBD2. The CDR3 totals 16 residues. Germline V gene sequence: CDR1 SNHLY, CDR2 FYNNEI. Germline trimming cut 2 bases from V and 5 bases from J; bases unmatched to any gene: 7. The CDR3 protein is CASSEQLLAGVETQYF. Written as DNA, the CDR3 is TGTGCCAGCAGTGAACAGTTACTAGCGGGGGTGGAGACCCAGTACTTC.

V gene TRBV4-3 combines with J gene TRBJ1-4; 8 bases agree with TRBD1. V was clipped by 3 bases and J by 6 bases; unmatched bases: 6. CDR1 and CDR2 (germline): LGHNA, YSLEER. The CDR3 runs to 15 residues. DNA for the CDR3: TGCGCCAGCAGCCAGGACCAGGGGGCGTATGAAAAACTGTTTTTT. This codes for CASSQDQGAYEKLFF.